This T cell receptor beta chain was found in a study of T cell repertoires in cytomegalovirus infection. In the study overall: A matching HLA type, together with CMV infection, was signaled by public TCR beta signatures. Study results and caveats: Ex vivo, HLA-C-restricted CMV-specific TCR beta clonotypes prevailed over the rest of the response. Cumulative frequency of public TCR beta families picked out carriers of CMV plus the relevant HLA.

As regards this clonotype: Its matching antigen is unknown.

TCRdb re-analysed the reads in MiXCR, keeping a single row per CDR3 protein. Altogether 290,000 or so distinct CDR3 sequences are present, 20% to 30% being singletons, with the ten largest covering roughly 14%. The material sequenced was PBMCs. This TCR was recovered from a human donor in good health (CMV status not recorded). Some clones in this sample may be carry-over from other donors' samples.

The DNA of the CDR3 is TGTGCCAGCAGTTACGTCAGGGGTACTAATGAAAAACTGTTTTTT. Translating it yields CASSYVRGTNEKLFF. This chain links TRBV6-5 with TRBJ1-4; perhaps TRBD1 as D (6 bases). The CDR3 covers 15 residues. Trimming pared 2 bases from V and 2 bases from J, leaving 9 bases between. CDR1 is MNHEY, CDR2 SVGAGI, per germline.